Shown below are 15 T cell receptor delta chains from a single sample sequenced in a study of γδ T cells in repeated Plasmodium falciparum infection. Vgamma9/Vdelta2+ and Vdelta2-negative gammadelta T cells were flow-sorted from PBMC for bulk sequencing. TCRdb re-identified clones in the multiplex PCR reads via CATT. The data show 93,000 or so delta-chain clones, 0.75% to 1% seen once. The sequencing input was gamma-delta T cells from blood. The receptors originated from a pool of human donors (malaria-infected and uninfected, not separated).

This clone was seen more than once but under ten times. A read error is likely here: a far larger clone is one base away. Other nucleotide sequences in the sample specify the same CDR3. The chain joins TRDV2 to TRDJ1, with D possibly TRDD3 on 6 matching bases. The J gene, left out of TCRdb, was set here by checking the DNA against germline. CDR1 and CDR2 (germline): GEAIGNYY, EKD. V was trimmed by 3 bases and J by 4 bases, leaving 20 bases between them. The CDR3 runs 16 residues. The DNA of the CDR3 is TGTGCCTGTGACCCCCTCGGCGGGGGAGGGGACGATAAACTCATCTTT. Protein sequence: CACDPLGGGGDDKLIF.

Concerning this clone: TCRdb's entry gives the protein of a much larger clone, which mismatches this DNA's translation at residue 7, likely from a read error; the protein reported here is translated from the DNA. This rearrangement joins TRDV1 to TRDJ1; D not certain. Looked up from germline, CDR1 is TSWWSYY and CDR2 is QGS. V gave up 5 bases and J gave up 1 base, with 23 bases separating them. The length of the CDR3 is 18 residues. The CDR3 region is CALGFTPVHTYITDKLIF. The CDR3 nucleotides read TGTGCTCTTGGGTTCACCCCCGTACATACTTATATCACCGATAAACTCATCTTT.

Points on this clone: This likely traces to a read error, being one base from a far larger clone. Different DNA sequences within this sample yield the same CDR3. The chain employs TRDV1 and TRDJ3; a possible D gene is TRDD2 (7 bases). The J gene, left out of TCRdb, was set here by checking the DNA against germline. CDR3 length: 25 amino acids. V was clipped by 3 bases and J by 0 bases, with 33 bases between them. Germline values: CDR1 TSWWSYY, CDR2 QGS. CDR3 nucleotide sequence: TGTGCTCTTGGGGATCCAATTTTCCTACAGGGGGACAACCGTGCGGACTCCTGGGACACCCGACAGATGTTTTTC. It specifies CALGDPIFLQGDNRADSWDTRQMFF.

In its sample, this clone was seen many times. The chain is built from TRDV1 and TRDJ1; D possibly corresponds to TRDD3 (6 bases). V lost 0 bases and J lost 6, with 35 bases in between. Looked up from germline, CDR1 is TSWWSYY and CDR2 is QGS. CDR3 size: 22 residues. The CDR3, as DNA: TGTGCTCTTGGGGAACTCGGTGGCCCCTCCACGTCCCACTGGGCGAGTTTCTATAAACTCATCTTT. Translated: CALGELGGPSTSHWASFYKLIF.

Details on this clone: The protein TCRdb lists belongs to a much larger clone and differs from this DNA's translation at residue 7, which points to a read error; the protein shown is made from the DNA. This sequence joins TRDV1 and TRDJ1, with 9 bases aligning to TRDD3. Here the J gene was assigned by germline matching of the DNA, as TCRdb has none. Trimming removed 1 base from V and 4 bases from J; junction bases left unmatched: 13. The CDR3 runs 18 residues. From germline, CDR1 is TSWWSYY and CDR2 QGS. The CDR3 DNA reads TGTGCTCTTGGGGAACGGCTCAAGGGGGATACTGTCGTCGATAAACTCATCTTT. It is translated as CALGERLKGDTVVDKLIF.

This clone turned up a few times. TCRdb assigns this DNA the protein of a much larger clone, which departs from its translation at residue 4; this likely reflects a read error, and the protein shown comes from translating the DNA. The genes are TRDV2 and TRDJ1; 13 bases are a match to TRDD3. TCRdb is silent on the J gene; assignment here came from matching the DNA to germline. This CDR3 comprises 16 residues. The germline V gene has CDR1 GEAIGNYY and CDR2 EKD. CDR3 DNA sequence: TGTGCCTGTTACACCGTTACTGGGGGATACGCCGATAAACTCATCTTT. It specifies CACYTVTGGYADKLIF.

Details on this clone: A far larger clone differs by one base, so this is likely a read error. It is unclear where the CDR3 begins or ends on the DNA, so no DNA is shown, and the CDR3 is as TCRdb lists it. The same CDR3 is also encoded by other DNA sequences in this sample. No J gene was assigned, while the V gene was called as TRDV1; TRDD3, the table's D call, was not compared with the DNA. Counting both end residues, the CDR3 totals 25 amino acids. The germline gives CDR1 TSWWSYY, CDR2 QGS. CDR3 protein: CALTEKVPTGGYGCCGEQYTDKLIF.

This clone was counted at least ten times. Other nucleotide sequences in the sample specify the same CDR3. V and J are TRDV1 and TRDJ1; 9 bases are shared with TRDD3. V lost 5 bases and J lost 10; bases outside the gene matches: 17. The CDR3 contains 16 residues. Germline CDR1 reads TSWWSYY; CDR2 reads QGS. CDR3 bases: TGTGCTCTTGGGACCTATGGACTGGGGGAAATGTCTGGACTCATCTTT. It is translated as CALGTYGLGEMSGLIF.

This clone was seen a few times. A far larger clone is one nucleotide away, so this likely arose from a read error. Different DNA sequences within this sample yield the same CDR3. No J gene was assigned, while the V gene was called as TRDV1; the table's D call, TRDD3, was not checked against the DNA. This CDR3 has 18 amino acids. CDR1 and CDR2 from the germline V gene are TSWWSYY and QGS. The CDR3 DNA follows: TGTGCTCTTGGCCTCGTCTGGGGGATACGGATGCGGGCCGATAAGCTCATCTTT. Translation gives CALGLVWGIRMRADKLIF.

The table lists this clone with a few counts. This sequence is one base from a far larger clone and is likely a read error. This sequence joins TRDV1 and TRDJ1; 9 bases align to TRDD3. TCRdb offers no J gene call, so here the DNA was matched to germline to obtain one. This CDR3 spans 23 amino acids. J gave up 0 bases and V 5 bases, and 28 bases lay outside the gene matches. CDR1 is TSWWSYY, CDR2 QGS, per germline. The CDR3 reads CALGKRSYRSQTGGLLYTDKLIF. The DNA for the CDR3 is TGTGCTCTTGGGAAAAGGTCCTACCGGTCCCAAACTGGGGGACTTCTCTACACCGATAAACTCATCTTT.

Note on this clone: The translation of this DNA and the TCRdb protein of a much larger clone differ at residue 19, probably owing to a read error; the protein shown here is translated from the DNA. TRDV2 is the V gene, and the J gene was not called. This CDR3 is built from 21 residues. Germline V gene lookup returns CDR1 GEAIGNYY and CDR2 EKD. CDR3 coding DNA: TGTGCCTGTGACCCACTCACAGAAAGTGATCAACCGCTAGGATCCCATTATAAACCCATCTTT. It specifies CACDPLTESDQPLGSHYKPIF.

With regard to this clone: TCRdb's listed protein matches a much larger clone and diverges from this DNA's translation at residue 15, likely through a read error; the protein shown comes from the DNA. The DNA of the CDR3 is TGTGCCTGTGACACGCTGGGGATACGCGGGCACACCGATAAACCCATCTTT. It encodes CACDTLGIRGHTDKPIF. The V gene call reads TRDV2; no J gene was called; the table's D call, TRDD3, was not checked against the DNA. The CDR3 totals 17 residues. CDR1 is GEAIGNYY and CDR2 is EKD in the germline V gene.

Ten or more counts support this clone. Since a far larger clone is one base different, this is likely a read error. This sample also contains other DNA sequences that code for the same CDR3. V and J are TRDV1 and TRDJ1; 9 bases line up with TRDD3. In the absence of a J gene in TCRdb, the DNA was matched to germline to assign it here. This CDR3 is 17 amino acids long. With V trimmed by 4 bases and J by 7 bases, 16 bases remained unmatched. Germline CDR1 reads TSWWSYY; CDR2 reads QGS. Here the CDR3 reads CALGGPSLWGIKAKLIF. The CDR3 nucleotides are TGTGCTCTTGGGGGGCCTTCCTTGTGGGGGATAAAGGCTAAACTCATCTTT.

For this clone: The TCRdb record carries a much larger clone's protein, which differs from this DNA's translation at residue 4; a read error is the likely cause, and the protein listed here is the DNA translation. The V gene is TRDV2, the J gene TRDJ3, with 7 nucleotides matching TRDD3. The J gene, left out of TCRdb, was set here by checking the DNA against germline. The CDR3 covers 19 residues. Germline CDR1 and CDR2: GEAIGNYY and EKD. DNA for the CDR3: TGTGCCTGTGGCACCGTACTGGGGAAACACTCCTGGGACACCCGACAGATGTTTTTC. This codes for CACGTVLGKHSWDTRQMFF.

This clone showed up just a few times. Sequence at one end of the junction differs from germline and may be a read error. V is TRDV1 and J is TRDJ1; tentative D call: TRDD3 (6 bases). The J gene comes from matching the DNA to germline here; TCRdb lacks it. Germline V gives CDR1 TSWWSYY, CDR2 QGS. This CDR3 is built from 17 residues. Here the CDR3 DNA reads TGCTCTGGGGACTTTCCACCGTTTCCTGGTCGAACCGATAAACTCATCTTT. Encoded protein: CSGDFPPFPGRTDKLIF.